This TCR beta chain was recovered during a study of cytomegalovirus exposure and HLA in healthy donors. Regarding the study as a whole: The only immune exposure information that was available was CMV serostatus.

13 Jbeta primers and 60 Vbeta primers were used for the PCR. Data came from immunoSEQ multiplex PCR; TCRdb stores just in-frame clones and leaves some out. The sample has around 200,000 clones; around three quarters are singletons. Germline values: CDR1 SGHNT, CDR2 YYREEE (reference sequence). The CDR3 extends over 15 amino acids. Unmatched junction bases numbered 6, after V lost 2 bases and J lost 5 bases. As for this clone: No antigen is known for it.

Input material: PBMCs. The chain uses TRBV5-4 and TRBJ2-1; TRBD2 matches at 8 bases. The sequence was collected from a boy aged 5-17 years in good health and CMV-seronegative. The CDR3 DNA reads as TGTGCCAGCAGCTTTAAGCGGGAGCTTAACAATGAGCAGTTCTTC. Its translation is CASSFKRELNNEQFF.